Listed below are T cell receptor beta chains from one sample, sequenced in a study of cytomegalovirus exposure and HLA in healthy donors. Sequencing used immunoSEQ multiplex PCR; TCRdb keeps in-frame clones, though not all of them. The profile shows some 110,000 clones, 55% to 75% of them singletons. Sequenced: PBMCs. These receptors originate from a woman in her thirties or forties in good health and CMV-seropositive. The conserved cysteine and the conserved F or W are not part of the CDR3 here.

>TRBJ2-5|TRBV6-1
ASSEELGGPKETQY
>TRBJ2-5|TRBV7-7
ASSQPNSRDSKQETQY
>TRBJ2-7|TRBV6-6
ASTQGYEQY
>TRBJ2-1|TRBV30
AWRTTGVKNEQF
>TRBJ2-7|TRBV30
AWSASLISGVYEQY
>TRBJ1-1|TRBV7-9
ASSFPRINTEAF
>TRBJ2-5|TRBV18
ASSMDSGETQY
>TRBJ2-3|TRBV5-1
ASSFDWRGSTDTQY
>TRBJ1-5|TRBV7-2
ASSLAGGLDQPQH
>TRBJ2-3|TRBV7-9
ASSFPYGEDTQY
>TRBJ1-4|TRBV27
ASSLITGATNEKLF
>TRBJ2-3|TRBV4-1
ASSRPWEGEDTQY
>TRBJ2-7|TRBV2
ASSVGTSGGEQY
>TRBJ2-1|TRBV7-9
ASSLSVSYNEQF
>TRBJ2-7|TRBV5-6
ASSLAPSGRAGRFYEQY
>TRBJ2-1|TRBV2
ASRPGTPNEQF
>TRBJ2-7|TRBV4-2
ASSQEMFREQY
>TRBJ1-4|TRBV7-2
ASSRDRAQEKLF
>TRBJ1-1|TRBV29-1
SGEGGGGTEAF
>TRBJ1-1|TRBV19
ASSISVDTEAF
>TRBJ2-6|TRBV28
ASSPQGLAGTTGANVLT
>TRBJ2-7|TRBV28
ASSLFGRVEQY
>TRBJ1-6|TRBV27
ASSSPIRTGRSPLH
>TRBJ2-7|TRBV7-9
ASSLASSYEQY
>TRBJ2-7|TRBV18
ASSPRTGQKSYEQY
>TRBJ2-7|TRBV28
ASSRPGQGDLEQY
>TRBJ1-4|TRBV9
ASSSRDRGLTNEKLF
>TRBJ2-5|TRBV7-9
ASSLVTGEGTQY
>TRBJ2-7|TRBV7-9
ASSLGGGAFSYEQY
>TRBJ2-1|TRBV28
ASSLPGQGMYNEQF
>TRBJ2-3|TRBV28
ASSFGGATDTQY
>TRBJ2-1|TRBV5-1
ASSLGYRGSYNEQF
>TRBJ2-1|TRBV9
ASSVGLSPNEQF
>TRBJ2-5|TRBV2
ASTMVRGETQY
>TRBJ2-3|TRBV5-1
ASSLAGELETQY
>TRBJ2-7|TRBV28
ASSLGQEVEQY
>TRBJ1-4|TRBV11-2
ASSPTTGPSGEKLF
>TRBJ1-2|TRBV27
ASSLSGQGAMYGYT
>TRBJ2-2|TRBV5-1
ASSSTGAPDTGELF
>TRBJ2-1|TRBV9
ASSPRTGGENEQF
>TRBJ1-2|TRBV19
ASSSSQARGVDYGYT